Listed below are T cell receptor beta chains from one sample, sequenced in a study of T-cell reconstitution after alpha-beta-depleted transplantation in children. TCRdb recomputed calls from the PCR reads with MiXCR, one row per CDR3 protein. The table lists tens of thousands of distinct CDR3 sequences, roughly 11% of them singletons. The specimen was PBMCs from the stem cell graft donor, collected from the stem cell graft. The source of these receptors is a human donor who donated a stem cell graft to a child with chronic granulomatous disease. Both conserved end residues are part of each CDR3. The order of the fields is V gene, J gene, CDR3 length, CDR3 protein.

v_gene: TRBV4-2; j_gene: TRBJ1-2; len: 13; CDR3aa: CASSRGQDRGYTF
v_gene: TRBV28; j_gene: TRBJ2-1; len: 14; CDR3aa: CASSFRGPYNEQFF
v_gene: TRBV7-9; j_gene: TRBJ2-3; len: 13; CDR3aa: CASSSSYQDTQYF
v_gene: TRBV10-3; j_gene: TRBJ1-1; len: 16; CDR3aa: CAISDYGTGTNTEAFF
v_gene: TRBV29-1; j_gene: TRBJ1-1; len: 14; CDR3aa: CSVEEVHQNTEAFF
v_gene: TRBV3-1; j_gene: TRBJ2-1; len: 19; CDR3aa: CASSQQPPWERGEYNEQFF
v_gene: TRBV7-8; j_gene: TRBJ2-7; len: 16; CDR3aa: CASSLSPGQGPYEQYF
v_gene: TRBV28; j_gene: TRBJ2-1; len: 15; CDR3aa: CASSTGQGGYNEQFF
v_gene: TRBV18; j_gene: TRBJ2-3; len: 12; CDR3aa: CASPPAGDTQYF
v_gene: TRBV5-5; j_gene: TRBJ1-6; len: 17; CDR3aa: CASSGGTGELGNSPLHF
v_gene: TRBV20-1; j_gene: TRBJ2-1; len: 13; CDR3aa: CSARTSSGNEQFF
v_gene: TRBV27; j_gene: TRBJ1-2; len: 15; CDR3aa: CASSLGSGGPFVYTF
v_gene: TRBV24-1; j_gene: TRBJ2-3; len: 13; CDR3aa: CATSVDSTDTQYF
v_gene: TRBV29-1; j_gene: TRBJ2-1; len: 13; CDR3aa: CSVERAPWDEQFF
v_gene: TRBV6-2/TRBV6-3; j_gene: TRBJ2-3; len: 12; CDR3aa: CASRFNTDTQYF
v_gene: TRBV7-9; j_gene: TRBJ2-1; len: 18; CDR3aa: CASSLARSGTSGSYEQFF
v_gene: TRBV5-1; j_gene: TRBJ2-2; len: 18; CDR3aa: CASSLRLAGATSTGELFF
v_gene: TRBV5-1; j_gene: TRBJ1-1; len: 13; CDR3aa: CASSLTQLAEAFF
v_gene: TRBV29-1; j_gene: TRBJ2-2; len: 15; CDR3aa: CSVPQGATNTGELFF
v_gene: TRBV12-3/TRBV12-4; j_gene: TRBJ2-5; len: 13; CDR3aa: CASSLTFQETQYF
v_gene: TRBV7-8; j_gene: TRBJ1-5; len: 14; CDR3aa: CASSLEGSNQPQHF
v_gene: TRBV27; j_gene: TRBJ1-5; len: 13; CDR3aa: CASSLYRNQPQHF
v_gene: TRBV9; j_gene: TRBJ2-7; len: 12; CDR3aa: CASSAPGYEQYF
v_gene: TRBV5-4; j_gene: TRBJ2-7; len: 14; CDR3aa: CASSLSTSSHEQYF
v_gene: TRBV29-1; j_gene: TRBJ2-3; len: 14; CDR3aa: CSVTPPTGTDTQYF
v_gene: TRBV12-3/TRBV12-4; j_gene: TRBJ2-3; len: 16; CDR3aa: CASSPPASGGSSKQYF
v_gene: TRBV5-6; j_gene: TRBJ1-2; len: 14; CDR3aa: CASSFARANYGYTF
v_gene: TRBV7-8; j_gene: TRBJ2-1; len: 16; CDR3aa: CASSTRGSWMYNEQFF
v_gene: TRBV20-1; j_gene: TRBJ2-7; len: 14; CDR3aa: CSARDLARTYEQYF
v_gene: TRBV20-1; j_gene: TRBJ2-5; len: 11; CDR3aa: CSASGSETQYF
v_gene: TRBV7-9; j_gene: TRBJ2-7; len: 13; CDR3aa: CASSNRQFTEQYF
v_gene: TRBV7-2; j_gene: TRBJ2-7; len: 14; CDR3aa: CASSFYVGGYEQYF
v_gene: TRBV9; j_gene: TRBJ2-2; len: 16; CDR3aa: CASSVVSGVNTGELFF
v_gene: TRBV20-1; j_gene: TRBJ2-7; len: 16; CDR3aa: CSARASAGEVSYEQYF
v_gene: TRBV20-1; j_gene: TRBJ1-2; len: 12; CDR3aa: CSARTGGVGYTF
v_gene: TRBV20-1; j_gene: TRBJ2-1; len: 14; CDR3aa: CSVTTGGKGDEQFF
v_gene: TRBV15; j_gene: TRBJ1-6; len: 16; CDR3aa: CATSNHGLSINSPLHF
v_gene: TRBV28; j_gene: TRBJ2-7; len: 10; CDR3aa: CASSLQEQYF
v_gene: TRBV20-1; j_gene: TRBJ2-3; len: 12; CDR3aa: CSAREVLDTQYF
v_gene: TRBV5-1; j_gene: TRBJ2-6; len: 16; CDR3aa: CASRDEVFSWANVLTF
v_gene: TRBV21-1; j_gene: TRBJ2-7; len: 13; CDR3aa: CASSKHGPYEQYF
v_gene: TRBV6-1; j_gene: TRBJ1-2; len: 14; CDR3aa: CASSDQGGAAGYTF
v_gene: TRBV29-1; j_gene: TRBJ2-1; len: 17; CDR3aa: CSGLSSGTSGLSNEQFF
v_gene: TRBV5-5; j_gene: TRBJ2-3; len: 16; CDR3aa: CASSLEALARSDTQYF
v_gene: TRBV6-2/TRBV6-3; j_gene: TRBJ2-1; len: 13; CDR3aa: CASSWGGINEQFF
v_gene: TRBV5-1; j_gene: TRBJ2-5; len: 16; CDR3aa: CASSSHRSRVKETQYF
v_gene: TRBV7-9; j_gene: TRBJ2-7; len: 16; CDR3aa: CASSLLGQDLRYEQYF
v_gene: TRBV29-1; j_gene: TRBJ2-7; len: 12; CDR3aa: CSVRPNEFEQYF
v_gene: TRBV27; j_gene: TRBJ1-5; len: 15; CDR3aa: CASSEGAGGFSPQHF
v_gene: TRBV9; j_gene: TRBJ2-1; len: 15; CDR3aa: CASSVAASGQQGQFF
v_gene: TRBV20-1; j_gene: TRBJ2-7; len: 18; CDR3aa: CSARVTSGRPLRSYEQYF
v_gene: TRBV20-1; j_gene: TRBJ1-4; len: 14; CDR3aa: CSAKTRTVNEKLFF
v_gene: TRBV12-3/TRBV12-4; j_gene: TRBJ1-2; len: 13; CDR3aa: CASSFGEDYGYTF
v_gene: TRBV19; j_gene: TRBJ2-7; len: 13; CDR3aa: CASTGDGTYEQYF
v_gene: TRBV4-3; j_gene: TRBJ2-1; len: 15; CDR3aa: CASSPMVGGLNEQFF